This TCR beta chain was found in a study of shared clonotypes between healthy human individuals. Profiling relied on immunoSEQ multiplex PCR, and the TCRdb table lists in-frame clones only, not all of them. The sample consists of approximately 1.5 million clones, about 98.5% of them appearing once. Points on this clone: Other DNA sequences within the sample encode an identical CDR3.

CDR3 length equals 12 residues. With 1 base removed from V and 3 bases from J, the gap between germline ends came to 2 bases. The germline CDR1 and CDR2 sequences are MDHEN and SYDVKM. Sequencing was carried out using naive CD4+ T cells sorted from blood. The subset: CD45RA+ positively selected. The chain has TRBV28 and TRBJ2-3; no clear D. The sequence was obtained from a young man in good health. CDR3 protein: CASSLLTDTQYF. The CDR3 nucleotides read TGTGCCAGCAGTTTATTGACAGATACGCAGTATTTT.